The clone carrying this T cell receptor (beta chain) was observed at least ten times. Its specificity is unknown. MiXCR, applied by TCRdb to the 5' RACE reads, yields one record per CDR3 protein. This repertoire shows 200,000 to 300,000 distinct CDR3 sequences, 8% to 11% found once; its top ten account for roughly 10%. The sample belongs to a study of identical twins. Healthy Caucasians made up all donors. This CDR3 has 16 residues. Trimming removed 3 bases from V and 7 bases from J; junction bases left unmatched: 7. General observations from the study: Fewer insertions characterized abundant cord blood beta clonotypes, whereas memory repertoires showed none. Researchers reported weaker excess twin sharing in beta out-of-frame sequences. Out-of-frame alpha sequences that twins shared showed excess low generation probability.

The genes are TRBV12-3 or TRBV12-4 and TRBJ2-3; 13 bases agree with TRBD2. This TCR derives from a man aged 45 to 65 in good health. The specimen sequenced was memory T cells sorted from blood. The CDR3 DNA follows: TGTGCCAGCAGTTTCAGACTAGCGGGGGGCGCTCATACGCAGTATTTT. This gives the protein CASSFRLAGGAHTQYF.